The clone carrying this T cell receptor (beta chain) was recorded many times. The data were taken from a study of T-cell reconstitution after alpha-beta-depleted transplantation in children. The TCRbeta library was prepared with unique molecular identifiers. TCRdb fed the PCR reads into MiXCR, producing one record per CDR3 protein. The sample has roughly 590,000 distinct CDR3 sequences, roughly 17% seen once; the top ten hold over 0.95%. Germline V lookup: CDR1 DFQATT, CDR2 SNEGSKA (reference sequence). V was clipped by 1 base and J by 4 bases, with 16 bases between them. The CDR3 covers 15 residues. The sequenced sample was PBMCs from the stem cell graft donor, obtained from the stem cell graft. This rearrangement joins TRBV20-1 to TRBJ2-5; D possibly corresponds to TRBD2 (6 bases). This receptor was obtained from a human donor who donated a stem cell graft to a child with acute myeloid leukemia. CDR3 region: CSARGGRGAIETQYF. The CDR3 DNA sequence: TGCAGTGCTAGAGGCGGGCGGGGAGCTATAGAGACCCAGTACTTC.